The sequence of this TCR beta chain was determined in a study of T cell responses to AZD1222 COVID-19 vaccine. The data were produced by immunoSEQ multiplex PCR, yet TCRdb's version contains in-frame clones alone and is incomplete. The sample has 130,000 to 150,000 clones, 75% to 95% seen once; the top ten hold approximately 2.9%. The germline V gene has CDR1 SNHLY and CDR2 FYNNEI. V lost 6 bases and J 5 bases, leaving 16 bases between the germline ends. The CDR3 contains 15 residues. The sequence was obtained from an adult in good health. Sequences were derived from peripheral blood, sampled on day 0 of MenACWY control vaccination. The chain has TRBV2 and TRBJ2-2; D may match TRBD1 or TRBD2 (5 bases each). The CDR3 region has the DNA TGTGCCAGCAGCCTAGAGGGGACCCGTACCGGGGAGCTGTTTTTT. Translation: CASSLEGTRTGELFF.